This TCR beta chain was identified in a study of T cells after yellow fever vaccination. Using its own MiXCR run on the 5' RACE reads, TCRdb lists one record per CDR3 protein. The sample has 95,000 to 100,000 distinct CDR3 sequences, roughly 5.2% seen once. The CDR3 sequence is 15 residues long. Germline loops: CDR1 KGHSH, CDR2 LQKENI. The V end lost 3 bases, the J end lost 2 bases, and 14 bases lay between the germline ends. This clonotype appeared many times. The chain links TRBV18 to TRBJ2-7; D is possibly TRBD1 (6 bases). Sequenced material: CD8+ T cells sorted from PBMCs, taken 10 days after the yellow fever booster vaccination. The TCR originated in a man younger than 35 who received the YFV17D yellow fever vaccine. The CDR3 nucleotides read TGTGCCAGCTCACCTGACAGGTTCTCTCCCTACGAGCAGTACTTC. It translates to CASSPDRFSPYEQYF.